This T cell receptor beta chain was retrieved from a study of response to subunit inactivated influenza vaccine. Study results and limitations: The authors suggested that every seasonal influenza vaccination recruits few new T cells.

TCRdb analysed the RT-PCR reads with MiXCR anew, one entry per CDR3 protein. The sample shows 500,000 to 550,000 distinct CDR3 sequences, roughly 7.6% of them seen only once. CDR1 and CDR2 from the germline V gene are KGHSH and LQKENI. V was clipped by 6 bases and J by 2 bases; unmatched bases: 4. The CDR3 extends over 15 amino acids. On this clonotype itself: Antigen unknown.

The clonotype originates from a man between 50 and 75 years old who received an inactivated influenza vaccine. The source was PBMCs from blood, collected 23 to 25 months after vaccination. The chain links TRBV18 to TRBJ2-2, with TRBD2 matching 9 bases. This chain's CDR3 is CASSGSGSNTGELFF. The CDR3 nucleotides read TGTGCCAGCTCGGGTAGCGGGAGTAACACCGGGGAGCTGTTTTTT.